These 14 T cell receptor beta chains originate from one sample sequenced in a study of T cell repertoires in cytomegalovirus infection. One entry per CDR3 protein results from TCRdb running MiXCR on the reads. The profile shows a few hundred thousand distinct CDR3 sequences, approximately 15% of them singletons. Sample: PBMCs. The receptor source for this set is a human donor in good health (CMV status not recorded). Some clones in this sample may be carry-over from other donors' samples.

V and J are TRBV4-1 and TRBJ2-3; no clear D gene. Germline CDR1 MGHRA, CDR2 YSYEKL. There are 17 residues in the CDR3. V dropped 1 base and J dropped 1 base, with 15 bases sitting between them. Here the CDR3 reads CASSQGPIALGTDTQYF. Written as DNA, the CDR3 is TGCGCCAGCAGCCAAGGTCCTATAGCCTTAGGCACAGATACGCAGTATTTT.

This clonotype was seen many times. V usage is TRBV7-2 and J usage is TRBJ2-5; D may be TRBD1 (5 bases). CDR3 length equals 14 residues. Germline assignment: CDR1 SGHTA and CDR2 FQGNSA. Trimming took off 5 bases at V and 5 bases at J, with 15 bases between the two ends. CDR3 protein: CASSLSQGIETQYF. As DNA, the CDR3 is TGTGCCAGCAGCCTTTCTCAGGGTATCGAGACCCAGTACTTC.

This clonotype was recorded at least ten times. The V call is TRBV5-4, the J call TRBJ2-5; 7 bases agree with TRBD2. J was trimmed by 5 bases and V by 5 bases; bases with no gene match: 18. Germline-derived CDR1 and CDR2 are SGHNT and YYREEE (reference sequence). The CDR3 sequence is 17 residues long. The CDR3 DNA sequence: TGTGCCAGCAGTTTCCGGGACTACCGCCTCGTTACGGAGACCCAGTACTTC. Residues: CASSFRDYRLVTETQYF.

DNA of the CDR3: TGTGCCAGCAGTTACCATCTGGGACAGGGGGAGTGGAGCTACACCTTC. Amino acid sequence: CASSYHLGQGEWSYTF. The chain has TRBV6-6 and TRBJ1-2, with TRBD1 matching 11 bases. Germline V CDR1 and CDR2: MNHNY, SVGAGI (reference sequence). With V trimmed by 2 bases and J by 9 bases, 11 bases remained unmatched. The CDR3 contains 16 residues.

V gene TRBV10-3 combines with J gene TRBJ1-1; the D is unclear. This CDR3 has 14 residues. V shed 7 bases and J shed 0 bases, with 12 bases lying between them. CDR1 and CDR2 from the germline V gene are ENHRY and SYGVKD. The CDR3 DNA sequence: TGTGCCATCACCGAGACGCGGATGAACACTGAAGCTTTCTTT. Its protein is CAITETRMNTEAFF.

This clonotype was counted between two and nine times. The chain employs TRBV29-1 and TRBJ1-2; D is undetermined. CDR1 and CDR2 (germline): SQVTM, ANQGSEA. CDR3 length equals 14 residues. V was shortened by 0 bases and J by 0 bases, with 8 bases between the two germline ends. CDR3 nucleotides: TGCAGCGTTGAAGAGCCAGCTTCTAACTATGGCTACACCTTC. Translation gives CSVEEPASNYGYTF.

The chain uses TRBV3-1 and TRBJ1-1; a possible D gene is TRBD1 (6 bases). V lost 2 bases and J 0 bases, leaving 13 bases between the germline ends. This CDR3 comprises 16 residues. Germline CDR1 reads LGHDT; CDR2 reads YNNKEL (reference sequence). In DNA form, the CDR3 reads TGTGCCAGCAGCCAAAAGGGAACAGGGATGAACACTGAAGCTTTCTTT. Translating it yields CASSQKGTGMNTEAFF.

The chain combines TRBV14 with TRBJ2-5; 8 positions match TRBD1. The CDR3 extends over 15 amino acids. Germline V gene data show CDR1 as SGHDN and CDR2 as FVKESK. With V trimmed by 2 bases and J by 3 bases, 5 bases remained unmatched. In nucleotides, the CDR3 is TGTGCCAGCAGCCAATCCCCGGGACAGGAAGAGACCCAGTACTTC. It is translated as CASSQSPGQEETQYF.

This clonotype was counted many times. The CDR3 sequence: CASSRIGQGPYEQYF. The CDR3 coding sequence is TGTGCCAGTAGTCGAATCGGACAGGGGCCCTACGAGCAGTACTTC. The genes are TRBV19 and TRBJ2-7; 9 nucleotides match TRBD1. Germline V gene sequence: CDR1 LNHDA, CDR2 SQIVND (reference sequence). This CDR3 has 15 residues. Germline trimming cut 5 bases from V and 2 bases from J; bases unmatched to any gene: 7. Drawing the rest from reference TRBV19 and TRBJ2-7, the complete variable domain is DGGITQSPKYLFRKEGQNVTLSCEQNLNHDAMYWYRQDPGQGLRLIYYSQIVNDFQKGDIAEGYSVSREKKESFPLTVTSAQKNPTAFYLCASSRIGQGPYEQYFGPGTRLTVT.

This clonotype was found many times. V and J are TRBV6-6 and TRBJ2-7; tentative D call: TRBD2 (6 bases). This CDR3 is 17 amino acids long. CDR1 MNHNY and CDR2 SVGAGI come from the germline V gene (reference sequence). Trimming stripped 1 base from V and 0 bases from J, with 16 bases between. CDR3 sequence: CASSYYKGLTGSYEQYF. The CDR3, as DNA: TGTGCCAGCAGTTACTACAAGGGACTTACCGGCTCCTACGAGCAGTACTTC.

In this sample, this clonotype turned up a few times. The DNA is left out, because the CDR3 cannot be placed on it with certainty; the CDR3 is given as TCRdb lists it. The chain uses TRBV6-5 and TRBJ2-2; TRBD1, as called in the table, went unchecked against the DNA. The V gene's germline CDR1 is MNHEY and CDR2 SVGAGI. The CDR3 has 19 amino acids, counting both end residues. The CDR3 here is CASSSSTSGGLANTGELFF.

The rearrangement links TRBV7-9 to TRBJ2-1; 7 bases are a match to TRBD1. The CDR3 has 13 amino acids. V was pared by 10 bases and J by 6 bases, with 9 bases of the junction left unmatched. Germline CDR1 reads SEHNR; CDR2 reads FQNEAQ (reference sequence). For the CDR3, the DNA is TGTGCCATTCTTTGGGGACAGTCCAATGAGCAGTTCTTC. Protein sequence: CAILWGQSNEQFF.

The V call is TRBV7-9, the J call TRBJ1-4; the D is unclear. The CDR3 covers 14 residues. Germline CDR1 is SEHNR and CDR2 is FQNEAQ (reference sequence). The ends were cut back, 3 bases at V and 0 bases at J, with 5 bases in the middle. In DNA, the CDR3 is TGTGCCAGCAGCTTCACCGCAACTAATGAAAAACTGTTTTTT. This codes for CASSFTATNEKLFF.

This clonotype was recorded many times. V usage is TRBV6-1 and J usage is TRBJ1-5; D remains unclear. Germline loops: CDR1 MNHNS, CDR2 SASEGT. V gave up 2 bases and J gave up 3 bases, with 14 bases separating them. This CDR3 has 16 amino acids. CDR3 bases: TGTGCCAGCAGTGAAATAGCAGTGTACTCCAATCAGCCCCAGCATTTT. Its translation is CASSEIAVYSNQPQHF.